A selection of T cell receptor beta chains follows, all from one sample in a study of Graves' ophthalmopathy and Graves' hyperthyroidism. TCRdb re-analysed the multiplex PCR reads in MiXCR, keeping a single row per CDR3 protein. The sample shows 600,000 to 650,000 distinct CDR3 sequences, about 24% of them seen only once. Specimen: peripheral blood. Receptor source: a woman under 30 with stable Graves' hyperthyroidism. Some clones in this sample may be carry-over from other donors' samples. The conserved cysteine and the conserved F or W are not part of the CDR3 here. Each record gives: J gene, V gene, CDR3 protein.

j_gene: TRBJ1-1; v_gene: TRBV12-3/TRBV12-4; CDR3aa: ASSLPGRAHAF
j_gene: TRBJ2-7; v_gene: TRBV10-3; CDR3aa: AISEPGQGAGEQY
j_gene: TRBJ2-2; v_gene: TRBV12-3/TRBV12-4; CDR3aa: ASRPTAGTGELF
j_gene: TRBJ1-1; v_gene: TRBV6-2/TRBV6-3; CDR3aa: ASSYWEVGTEAF
j_gene: TRBJ1-6; v_gene: TRBV5-1; CDR3aa: ASSLEGARNSPLH
j_gene: TRBJ1-1; v_gene: TRBV28; CDR3aa: ASSPTGRTKSV
j_gene: TRBJ1-2; v_gene: TRBV10-3; CDR3aa: AISLGQGLYGYT
j_gene: TRBJ2-2; v_gene: TRBV30; CDR3aa: AWRGTSGRNSGELF
j_gene: TRBJ1-6; v_gene: TRBV20-1; CDR3aa: SAEGQPDSPLH
j_gene: TRBJ1-2; v_gene: TRBV6-5; CDR3aa: ACSSGAGGYT
j_gene: TRBJ2-2; v_gene: TRBV20-1; CDR3aa: SARDIDRSTGELF
j_gene: TRBJ1-1; v_gene: TRBV12-3/TRBV12-4; CDR3aa: ASSLKRGAEAF
j_gene: TRBJ1-1; v_gene: TRBV27; CDR3aa: ASEQLTGNTEAF
j_gene: TRBJ2-7; v_gene: TRBV11-2; CDR3aa: ASSLGQGVSYEQY
j_gene: TRBJ2-7; v_gene: TRBV11-2; CDR3aa: ASSLEGQGVYEQY
j_gene: TRBJ1-6; v_gene: TRBV20-1; CDR3aa: SARPGGNGSPLH
j_gene: TRBJ1-2; v_gene: TRBV7-9; CDR3aa: ASGPQGGYGYT
j_gene: TRBJ2-7; v_gene: TRBV5-1; CDR3aa: ASSLPRNPGLRTYEQY
j_gene: TRBJ1-1; v_gene: TRBV11-1; CDR3aa: ASSLKGEAF
j_gene: TRBJ1-5; v_gene: TRBV19; CDR3aa: ASSHRGANQPQH
j_gene: TRBJ1-2; v_gene: TRBV19; CDR3aa: ASSIGTSPNSYGYT
j_gene: TRBJ1-2; v_gene: TRBV7-3; CDR3aa: ASSLKGGNYGYT
j_gene: TRBJ1-1; v_gene: TRBV5-1; CDR3aa: ASSTGLQVFAEAF
j_gene: TRBJ1-1; v_gene: TRBV10-3; CDR3aa: ATSMGGTEAF
j_gene: TRBJ1-1; v_gene: TRBV2; CDR3aa: ASSEGVTTEAF
j_gene: TRBJ2-2; v_gene: TRBV4-1; CDR3aa: ASSQDRGSAGELF
j_gene: TRBJ2-7; v_gene: TRBV12-3/TRBV12-4; CDR3aa: ASSLARSEAEQY
j_gene: TRBJ2-7; v_gene: TRBV12-3/TRBV12-4; CDR3aa: ASSWGPGLAYEQY
j_gene: TRBJ1-2; v_gene: TRBV7-8; CDR3aa: ASSLDGSAYGYT
j_gene: TRBJ1-1; v_gene: TRBV5-1; CDR3aa: ASSLELGKGGTEAF
j_gene: TRBJ2-2; v_gene: TRBV15; CDR3aa: ATSRAGQLDTGELF
j_gene: TRBJ1-5; v_gene: TRBV12-3/TRBV12-4; CDR3aa: ASSPRGGGKPQH
j_gene: TRBJ2-2; v_gene: TRBV6-1; CDR3aa: ASEGAAGELF
j_gene: TRBJ2-4; v_gene: TRBV7-9; CDR3aa: ASSGGGGQNIQY
j_gene: TRBJ2-5; v_gene: TRBV11-2; CDR3aa: ASSLWWDSQETKY
j_gene: TRBJ2-5; v_gene: TRBV6-1; CDR3aa: ASSEPITLETQY
j_gene: TRBJ1-1; v_gene: TRBV12-3/TRBV12-4; CDR3aa: ASSRKWGTEAF
j_gene: TRBJ2-5; v_gene: TRBV18; CDR3aa: ASSPAEETQY
j_gene: TRBJ2-7; v_gene: TRBV6-1; CDR3aa: ASSGPAGGLPLYEQY
j_gene: TRBJ1-2; v_gene: TRBV28; CDR3aa: ASWGNYYGYT
j_gene: TRBJ2-7; v_gene: TRBV6-2/TRBV6-3; CDR3aa: ASSFAGDRAYEQY
j_gene: TRBJ1-1; v_gene: TRBV30; CDR3aa: AWSTGGSDEAF
j_gene: TRBJ1-1; v_gene: TRBV4-1; CDR3aa: ASSQESLALEAF
j_gene: -; v_gene: TRBV6-5; CDR3aa: ASSPRLAGTETQY
j_gene: TRBJ2-5; v_gene: TRBV27; CDR3aa: ASSLQGQIETQY
j_gene: TRBJ2-7; v_gene: TRBV5-1; CDR3aa: ASSLAGRLSNYEQY
j_gene: TRBJ1-6; v_gene: TRBV6-1; CDR3aa: ASSEGAISPLH
j_gene: TRBJ2-5; v_gene: TRBV5-1; CDR3aa: ASTRDRWETQY
j_gene: TRBJ1-2; v_gene: TRBV19; CDR3aa: ASSPGMGGYT
j_gene: TRBJ1-2; v_gene: TRBV20-1; CDR3aa: SARQTGMYGYT